The 30 T cell receptor beta chains below were found in one sample sequenced in a study of cytomegalovirus exposure and HLA in healthy donors. Data came from immunoSEQ multiplex PCR; TCRdb stores just in-frame clones and leaves some out. The table shows about 160,000 clones, with around 85% occurring only once. The sample comprised PBMCs. The receptors shown here come from a woman in her twenties or thirties in good health and CMV-seronegative.

The chain is built from TRBV27 and TRBJ2-7; TRBD2 agrees at 10 bases. This CDR3 comprises 15 residues. Losses at the gene ends were 5 bases for V and 3 bases for J; bases not matched to a gene: 7. Germline V gene sequence: CDR1 MNHEY, CDR2 SMNVEV (reference sequence). CDR3 DNA sequence: TGTGCCAGCAGTGGAAGGACTAGCGGTCGCTACGAGCAGTACTTC. Amino acid sequence: CASSGRTSGRYEQYF.

This sequence joins TRBV6-5 and TRBJ2-5; no firm D call. Germline-derived CDR1 and CDR2 are MNHEY and SVGAGI. The CDR3 spans 13 residues. Trimming removed 2 bases from V and 2 bases from J, with 6 bases in between. This CDR3 reads CASSYAEQETQYF. The CDR3 DNA follows: TGTGCCAGCAGTTACGCCGAGCAAGAGACCCAGTACTTC.

The chain is built from TRBV27 and TRBJ1-2; D unclear. V was cut by 6 bases and J by 4 bases, with 15 bases left in between. Per the germline V gene, CDR1 is MNHEY and CDR2 is SMNVEV (reference sequence). This CDR3 has 14 residues. The CDR3 region has the DNA TGTGCCAGCAGGGAGGCGGGGAACTTCTATGGCTACACCTTC. Residues: CASREAGNFYGYTF.

This rearrangement joins TRBV7-9 to TRBJ2-5, with D perhaps TRBD2 (6 bases). This CDR3 is 12 amino acids long. CDR1 SEHNR and CDR2 FQNEAQ come from the germline V gene (reference sequence). V was clipped by 5 bases and J by 7 bases, with 11 bases between them. CDR3 DNA: TGTGCCAGCAGCCAGGAGGGAGCGACCCAGTACTTC. It translates to CASSQEGATQYF.

The CDR3 reads CASSTRTGPGDIQYF. For the CDR3, the DNA is TGTGCCAGCAGCACCAGGACGGGGCCAGGAGACATTCAGTACTTC. V and J are TRBV5-4 and TRBJ2-4; D possibly matches TRBD1 or TRBD2 (5 bases each). With 4 bases removed from V and 8 bases from J, the gap between germline ends came to 19 bases. Germline CDR1 reads SGHNT; CDR2 reads YYREEE (reference sequence). The CDR3 has 15 residues.

The chain recombines TRBV5-1 with TRBJ1-4; D possibly corresponds to TRBD1 (5 bases). The CDR3 runs to 15 residues. The germline V gene encodes CDR1 SGHRS and CDR2 YFSETQ. The germline V and J ends were trimmed by 6 bases and 3 bases, with 15 bases remaining between them. CDR3 in DNA: TGCGCCAGCACCTCTGAGGGGTTTCCTAATGAAAAACTGTTTTTT. Translated, it gives CASTSEGFPNEKLFF.

The V and J genes are TRBV19 and TRBJ1-5; 7 bases match TRBD1. The germline V gene has CDR1 LNHDA and CDR2 SQIVND (reference sequence). This CDR3 is built from 15 residues. The V and J ends lost 4 bases and 5 bases, in that order; junction bases with no gene match: 8. The CDR3 DNA reads TGTGCCAGTAGTACCCGACAGGGCTGGGATCAGCCCCAGCATTTT. Translation: CASSTRQGWDQPQHF.

The chain joins TRBV28 to TRBJ2-1; D gene ambiguous. Trimming removed 3 bases from V and 3 bases from J, with 9 bases in between. The germline gives CDR1 MDHEN, CDR2 SYDVKM. The CDR3 runs to 14 residues. The CDR3 reads CASSFIGFYNEQFF. CDR3 nucleotides: TGTGCCAGCAGTTTTATTGGGTTCTACAATGAGCAGTTCTTC.

The genes are TRBV7-7 and TRBJ2-2; D gene unclear. CDR3 length equals 14 residues. Trimming took 1 base from V and 5 from J, leaving 8 bases between them. CDR1 is SSHAT, CDR2 FNYEAQ, per germline (reference sequence). In DNA, the CDR3 is TGTGCCAGCAGCTTAGTGGCCTTAACCGGGGAGCTGTTTTTT. As protein: CASSLVALTGELFF.

This clone was detected only a few times. The chain combines TRBV4-3 with TRBJ1-3; 8 positions agree with TRBD1. The CDR3 runs to 16 residues. The germline CDR1 and CDR2 sequences are LGHNA and YSLEER. Trimming took 1 base from V and 4 from J; bases not matched to a gene: 6. The CDR3 sequence: CASSQAAGGSGNTIYF. The DNA for the CDR3 is TGCGCCAGCAGCCAAGCCGCAGGGGGCTCAGGAAACACCATATATTTT.

V usage is TRBV7-9 and J usage is TRBJ2-1; D is unresolved. This CDR3 is 14 amino acids long. CDR1 and CDR2 (germline): SEHNR, FQNEAQ (reference sequence). Trimming pared 6 bases from V and 16 bases from J, leaving 25 bases between. The CDR3 loop is CASRLASPAPRYFF. CDR3 DNA: TGTGCCAGCAGACTCGCATCCCCGGCCCCCCGATATTTCTTC.

The rearrangement joins TRBV18 to TRBJ2-1, with a possible D match to TRBD2 (6 bases). Trimming removed 6 bases from V and 6 bases from J, with 21 bases in between. Looked up from germline, CDR1 is KGHSH and CDR2 is LQKENI. The CDR3 spans 16 residues. CDR3 in amino acids: CASSPLGREEGNEQFF. The CDR3 DNA follows: TGTGCCAGCTCCCCGCTGGGCAGGGAGGAGGGCAATGAGCAGTTCTTC.

The CDR3 region has the DNA TGTGCCAGCAGGCCGACAGGGTGGAGTGGCTACACCTTC. Translation gives CASRPTGWSGYTF. V usage is TRBV6-5 and J usage is TRBJ1-2; 7 bases fit TRBD1. Unmatched junction bases numbered 8, after V lost 6 bases and J lost 7 bases. This CDR3 is 13 amino acids long. Germline V gives CDR1 MNHEY, CDR2 SVGAGI.

The chain recombines TRBV7-3 with TRBJ2-5; D not certain. V was cut by 0 bases and J by 5 bases, with 7 bases left in between. Germline CDR1 SGHTA, CDR2 FQGTGA. The CDR3 is 13 residues long. This CDR3 is CASSLTFGETQYF. DNA for the CDR3: TGTGCCAGCAGCTTAACTTTTGGTGAGACCCAGTACTTC.

This chain connects TRBV5-1 to TRBJ2-2, with TRBD2 matching over 10 bases. This CDR3 region has 15 residues. The germline V gene has CDR1 SGHRS and CDR2 YFSETQ. With V trimmed by 4 bases and J by 6 bases, 6 bases remained unmatched. CDR3 bases: TGCGCCAGCAGCCTGAGCGGGGGGGCGCCCGGGGAGCTGTTTTTT. Its protein is CASSLSGGAPGELFF.

This chain uses TRBV6-1 with TRBJ2-3, with 9 bases aligning to TRBD1. Germline V gene sequence: CDR1 MNHNS, CDR2 SASEGT. After removal of 6 bases from V and 0 bases from J, the junction contained 4 bases not matched to a gene. The CDR3 runs 15 residues. The CDR3 coding sequence is TGTGCCAGCAGCCCCGGGACAGGGAGCACAGATACGCAGTATTTT. It codes for CASSPGTGSTDTQYF.

This CDR3 reads CASSDSWWSEQYF. The CDR3 DNA is TGTGCCAGCTCGGACAGTTGGTGGTCCGAGCAGTACTTC. The V call is TRBV14, the J call TRBJ2-7; weak D call: TRBD1 (6 bases). The CDR3 is 13 amino acids. Germline V gene sequence: CDR1 SGHDN, CDR2 FVKESK. The V gene lost 8 bases and the J gene lost 6 bases, with 17 bases spanning the gap.

The chain carries TRBV30 and TRBJ1-3; D is perhaps TRBD1 (5 bases). The CDR3 contains 16 residues. In germline, CDR1 is GTSNPN, CDR2 SVGIG (reference sequence). Trimming cost V 1 base and J 3 bases, with 16 bases left between them. CDR3 in DNA: TGTGCCTGGAGTGAGGCAGGGCGTACCAGTGGAAACACCATATATTTT. Translating it yields CAWSEAGRTSGNTIYF.

J is TRBJ1-2 and V is TRBV5-1; 8 nucleotides line up with TRBD1. The CDR3 spans 19 residues. With V trimmed by 6 bases and J by 4 bases, 23 bases remained unmatched. Germline loops: CDR1 SGHRS, CDR2 YFSETQ. The CDR3 spells CASTKAPGQVGSGSYGYTF. The CDR3 DNA reads as TGCGCCAGCACCAAAGCTCCGGGACAGGTCGGTTCCGGGAGCTATGGCTACACCTTC.

The chain uses TRBV6-1 and TRBJ2-7, with 8 bases lining up with TRBD2. Germline CDR1 MNHNS, CDR2 SASEGT. The CDR3 consists of 17 residues. The junction had 17 bases not matched to a gene; V was cut back by 4 bases and J by 6 bases. The CDR3 reads CASSVLTDGAGGGEQYF. CDR3 nucleotide sequence: TGTGCCAGCAGTGTACTGACAGATGGCGCGGGGGGCGGCGAGCAGTACTTC.

The V and J genes are TRBV5-1 and TRBJ1-2; 8 bases match TRBD1. The CDR3 loop spans 15 amino acids. The J segment lost 5 bases and the V segment lost 3 bases, leaving 9 bases of the junction unmatched. Germline V gives CDR1 SGHRS, CDR2 YFSETQ. The DNA for the CDR3 is TGCGCCAGCAGCTCGACAGGGGCCGCCGTATATGGCTACACCTTC. Its translation: CASSSTGAAVYGYTF. The entire variable domain, with the rest obtained from reference TRBV5-1 and TRBJ1-2, is as follows: KAGVTQTPRYLIKTRGQQVTLSCSPISGHRSVSWYQQTPGQGLQFLFEYFSETQRNKGNFPGRFSGRQFSNSRSEMNVSTLELGDSALYLCASSSTGAAVYGYTFGSGTRLTVV.

The chain combines TRBV4-2 with TRBJ2-7; a possible D gene is TRBD2 (9 bases). Germline CDR1 LGHNA, CDR2 YNFKEQ. Trimming cost V 4 bases and J 8 bases, with 30 bases left between them. The CDR3 runs to 18 residues. The CDR3 bases are TGTGCCAGCAGCCTCGGACAGGGCTCAGCGGGAGGCCCAGGGCAGCAGTACTTC. This translates into CASSLGQGSAGGPGQQYF.

The V gene is TRBV5-1, the J gene TRBJ2-7, with D possibly being TRBD1 (6 bases). Germline assignment: CDR1 SGHRS and CDR2 YFSETQ. CDR3 length: 13 residues. The V end lost 4 bases, the J end lost 3 bases, and 11 bases lay between the germline ends. The CDR3 sequence is CASSPGQNYEQYF. The CDR3 DNA follows: TGCGCCAGCAGCCCAGGACAGAACTACGAGCAGTACTTC.

The gene calls are TRBV7-9 and TRBJ2-7; D remains ambiguous. The V end lost 1 base, the J end lost 4 bases, and 8 bases lay between the germline ends. The germline gives CDR1 SEHNR, CDR2 FQNEAQ (reference sequence). This CDR3 region has 13 residues. For the CDR3, the DNA is TGTGCCAGCAGCTTAGAGATGTCGTACGAGCAGTACTTC. Its translation is CASSLEMSYEQYF.

The J gene is TRBJ1-5, the V gene TRBV6-1, with 7 bases that match TRBD1. Trimming at V came to 0 bases and at J to 9 bases, leaving 8 bases not matched to a gene. Looked up from germline, CDR1 is MNHNS and CDR2 is SASEGT. The length of the CDR3 is 15 residues. DNA of the CDR3: TGTGCCAGCAGTGAAGCGGGAACAGGGGAATGGCCCCAGCATTTT. Protein: CASSEAGTGEWPQHF.

V is TRBV6-4 and J is TRBJ2-1; 7 positions match TRBD2. V lost 5 bases, J lost 0 bases, and 7 bases stayed unmatched. The CDR3 loop spans 16 amino acids. Germline V gene data show CDR1 as MRHNA and CDR2 as SNTAGT. The CDR3 nucleotides read TGTGCCAGCAGTCCAACTAGCGAAATCTCCTACAATGAGCAGTTCTTC. Its protein product is CASSPTSEISYNEQFF.

This chain joins TRBV27 and TRBJ1-3, with 7 positions matching TRBD1. V shed 3 bases and J 4 bases; nucleotides not matched to a gene: 3. This CDR3 contains 14 residues. Germline V gene sequence: CDR1 MNHEY, CDR2 SMNVEV (reference sequence). The CDR3 is CASSLTGLGNTIYF. DNA for the CDR3: TGTGCCAGCAGTTTGACAGGGTTAGGAAACACCATATATTTT.

The rearrangement links TRBV27 to TRBJ2-5, with D possibly TRBD1 on 5 matching bases. Germline lookup yields CDR1 MNHEY and CDR2 SMNVEV (reference sequence). The V end lost 6 bases, the J end lost 4 bases, and 18 bases lay between the germline ends. The CDR3 extends over 15 amino acids. CDR3 region: CASSRSPRVGETQYF. The CDR3 nucleotides read TGTGCCAGCAGCCGGAGCCCCAGGGTGGGAGAGACCCAGTACTTC.

The sample holds one count of this clone. The chain combines TRBV29-1 with TRBJ2-7; D not resolved. Trimming left V 3 bases short and J 4 bases short, with 7 bases between. Germline CDR1 is SQVTM and CDR2 is ANQGSEA. The CDR3 covers 11 residues. The CDR3 reads CSVESDYEQYF. Written as DNA, the CDR3 is TGCAGCGTTGAGTCGGATTACGAGCAGTACTTC.

The chain recombines TRBV7-2 with TRBJ2-1; 8 nucleotides agree with TRBD1. J lost 4 bases, V lost 0 bases, and 5 bases had no gene match. CDR3 length: 16 amino acids. Germline lookup yields CDR1 SGHTA and CDR2 FQGNSA. This CDR3 reads CASSLARGRDYNEQFF. The CDR3 bases are TGTGCCAGCAGCTTAGCCAGGGGGCGTGATTACAATGAGCAGTTCTTC. The whole variable domain, remainder taken from reference TRBV7-2 and TRBJ2-1, is GAGVSQSPSNKVTEKGKDVELRCDPISGHTALYWYRQSLGQGLEFLIYFQGNSAPDKSGLPSDRFSAERTGGSVSTLTIQRTQQEDSAVYLCASSLARGRDYNEQFFGPGTRLTVL.